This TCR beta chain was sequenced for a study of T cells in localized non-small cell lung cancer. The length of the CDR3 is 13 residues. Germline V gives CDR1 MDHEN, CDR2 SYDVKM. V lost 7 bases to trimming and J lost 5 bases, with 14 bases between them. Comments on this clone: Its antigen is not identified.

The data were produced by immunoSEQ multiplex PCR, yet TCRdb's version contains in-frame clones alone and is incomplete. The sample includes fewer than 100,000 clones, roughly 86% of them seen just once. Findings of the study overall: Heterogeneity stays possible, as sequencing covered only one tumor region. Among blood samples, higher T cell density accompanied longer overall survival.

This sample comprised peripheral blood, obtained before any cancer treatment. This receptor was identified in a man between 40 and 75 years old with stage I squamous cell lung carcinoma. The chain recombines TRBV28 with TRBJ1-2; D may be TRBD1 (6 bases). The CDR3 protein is CASNGGGFYGYTF. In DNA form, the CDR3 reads TGTGCCAGCAACGGCGGGGGCTTTTATGGCTACACCTTC.